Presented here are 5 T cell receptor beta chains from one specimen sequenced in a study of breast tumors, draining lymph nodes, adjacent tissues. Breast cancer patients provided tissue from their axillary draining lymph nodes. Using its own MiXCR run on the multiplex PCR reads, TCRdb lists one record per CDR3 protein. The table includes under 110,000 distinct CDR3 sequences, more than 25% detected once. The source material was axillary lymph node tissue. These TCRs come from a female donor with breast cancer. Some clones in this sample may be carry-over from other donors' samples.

The CDR3 DNA reads as TGTGCCATCAAGGGACAGGTGGACACTGAAGCTTTCTTT. Translating it yields CAIKGQVDTEAFF. The chain has TRBV10-3 and TRBJ1-1; TRBD1 matches at 8 bases. The CDR3 extends over 13 amino acids. The J segment lost 3 bases and the V segment lost 7 bases, leaving 4 bases of the junction unmatched. CDR1 and CDR2 (germline): ENHRY, SYGVKD.

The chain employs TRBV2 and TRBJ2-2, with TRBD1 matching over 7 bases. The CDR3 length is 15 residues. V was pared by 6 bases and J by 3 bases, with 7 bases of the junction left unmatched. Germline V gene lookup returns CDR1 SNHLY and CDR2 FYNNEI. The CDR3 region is CASRGTATDTGELFF. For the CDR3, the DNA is TGTGCCAGCAGAGGGACAGCCACGGACACCGGGGAGCTGTTTTTT.

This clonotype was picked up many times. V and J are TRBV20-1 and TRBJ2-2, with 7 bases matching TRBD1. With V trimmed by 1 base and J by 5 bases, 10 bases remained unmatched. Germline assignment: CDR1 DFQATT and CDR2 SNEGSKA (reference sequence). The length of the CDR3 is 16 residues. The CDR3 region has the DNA TGCAGTGCTAGAGGTTATGCAGGGGGAGTAACCGGGGAGCTGTTTTTT. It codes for CSARGYAGGVTGELFF.

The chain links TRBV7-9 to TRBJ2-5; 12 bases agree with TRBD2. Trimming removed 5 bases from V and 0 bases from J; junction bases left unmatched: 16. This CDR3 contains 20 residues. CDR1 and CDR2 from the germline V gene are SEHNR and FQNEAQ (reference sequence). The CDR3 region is CASSQGLAGLGGRDQETQYF. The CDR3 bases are TGTGCCAGCAGCCAAGGACTAGCGGGGCTCGGGGGCCGTGACCAAGAGACCCAGTACTTC. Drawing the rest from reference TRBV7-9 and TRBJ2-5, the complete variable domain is DTGVSQNPRHKITKRGQNVTFRCDPISEHNRLYWYRQTLGQGPEFLTYFQNEAQLEKSRLLSDRFSAERPKGSFSTLEIQRTEQGDSAMYLCASSQGLAGLGGRDQETQYFGPGTRLLVL.

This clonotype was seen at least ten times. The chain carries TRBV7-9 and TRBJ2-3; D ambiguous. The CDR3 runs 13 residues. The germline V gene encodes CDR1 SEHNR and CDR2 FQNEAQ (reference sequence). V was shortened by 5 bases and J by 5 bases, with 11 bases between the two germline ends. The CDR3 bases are TGTGCCAGCAGCCCCAGCAGGAGAGATACGCAGTATTTT. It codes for CASSPSRRDTQYF.